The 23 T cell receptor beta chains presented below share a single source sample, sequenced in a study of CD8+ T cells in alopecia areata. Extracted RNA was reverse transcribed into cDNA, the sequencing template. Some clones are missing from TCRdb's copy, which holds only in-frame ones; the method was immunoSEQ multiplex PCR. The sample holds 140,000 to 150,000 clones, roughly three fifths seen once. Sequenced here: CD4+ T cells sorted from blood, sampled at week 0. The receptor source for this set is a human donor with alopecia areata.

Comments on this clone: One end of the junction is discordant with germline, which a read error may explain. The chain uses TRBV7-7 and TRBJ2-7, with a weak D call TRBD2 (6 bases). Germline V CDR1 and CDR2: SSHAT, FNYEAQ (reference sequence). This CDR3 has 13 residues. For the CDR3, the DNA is TGTGCTAGCAGCACGGCAGCGGGCTACGAGCAGTACTTC. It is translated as CASSTAAGYEQYF.

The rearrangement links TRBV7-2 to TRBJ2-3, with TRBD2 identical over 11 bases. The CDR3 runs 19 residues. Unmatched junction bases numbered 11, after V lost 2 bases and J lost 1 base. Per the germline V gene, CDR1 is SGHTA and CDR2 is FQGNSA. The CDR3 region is CASSLYLLSSGGGTDTQYF. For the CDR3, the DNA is TGTGCCAGCAGCTTATATTTGTTGAGTAGCGGGGGGGGCACAGATACGCAGTATTTT. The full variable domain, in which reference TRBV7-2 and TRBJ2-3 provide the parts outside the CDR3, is GAGVSQSPSNKVTEKGKDVELRCDPISGHTALYWYRQSLGQGLEFLIYFQGNSAPDKSGLPSDRFSAERTGGSVSTLTIQRTQQEDSAVYLCASSLYLLSSGGGTDTQYFGPGTRLTVL.

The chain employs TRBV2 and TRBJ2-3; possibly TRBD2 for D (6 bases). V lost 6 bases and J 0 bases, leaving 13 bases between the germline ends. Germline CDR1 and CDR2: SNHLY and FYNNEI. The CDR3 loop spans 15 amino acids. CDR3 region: CASSRDSPSTDTQYF. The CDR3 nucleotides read TGTGCCAGCAGCAGGGACTCCCCGAGCACAGATACGCAGTATTTT.

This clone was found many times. The CDR3 loop reads CASTGGTDFQPQHF. Here the CDR3 DNA reads TGTGCCAGTACCGGGGGGACAGATTTTCAGCCCCAGCATTTT. This chain uses TRBV19 with TRBJ1-5; 7 bases agree with TRBD1. Germline CDR1 LNHDA, CDR2 SQIVND (reference sequence). The CDR3 length is 14 residues. After removal of 7 bases from V and 6 bases from J, the junction contained 9 bases not matched to a gene.

CDR3 sequence (DNA): TGTGCCAGCAGCTATATTCAGACTGAAGCTTTCTTT. Translated: CASSYIQTEAFF. The chain combines TRBV14 with TRBJ1-1; no clear D gene. The germline V gene has CDR1 SGHDN and CDR2 FVKESK. The V end was cut by 5 bases, the J end by 5 bases, with 9 bases between. This CDR3 contains 12 residues.

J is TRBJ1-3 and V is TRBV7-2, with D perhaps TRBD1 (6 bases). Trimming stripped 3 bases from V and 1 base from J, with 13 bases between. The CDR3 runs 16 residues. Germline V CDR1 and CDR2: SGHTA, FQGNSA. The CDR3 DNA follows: TGTGCCAGCAGCTTCATGACAGGAGGTTCTGGAAACACCATATATTTT. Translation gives CASSFMTGGSGNTIYF.

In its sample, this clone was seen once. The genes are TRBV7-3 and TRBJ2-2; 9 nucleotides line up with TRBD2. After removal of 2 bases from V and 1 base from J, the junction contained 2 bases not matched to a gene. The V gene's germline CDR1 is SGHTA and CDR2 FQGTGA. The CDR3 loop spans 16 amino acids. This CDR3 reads CASSLALAGNTGELFF. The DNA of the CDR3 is TGTGCCAGCAGCTTAGCACTAGCGGGGAACACCGGGGAGCTGTTTTTT.

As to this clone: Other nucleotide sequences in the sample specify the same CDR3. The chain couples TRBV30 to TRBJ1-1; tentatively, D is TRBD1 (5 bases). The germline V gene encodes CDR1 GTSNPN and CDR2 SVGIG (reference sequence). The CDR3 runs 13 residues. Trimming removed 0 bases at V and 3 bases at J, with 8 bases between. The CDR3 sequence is CAWSVQGDTEAFF. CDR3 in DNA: TGTGCCTGGAGTGTACAAGGGGACACTGAAGCTTTCTTT.

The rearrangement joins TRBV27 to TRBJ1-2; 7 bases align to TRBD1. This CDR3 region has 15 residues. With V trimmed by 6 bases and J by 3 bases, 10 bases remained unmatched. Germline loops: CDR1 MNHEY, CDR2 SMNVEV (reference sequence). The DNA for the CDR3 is TGTGCCAGCAGGAAACAGGGGTGGAACTACTATGGCTACACCTTC. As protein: CASRKQGWNYYGYTF.

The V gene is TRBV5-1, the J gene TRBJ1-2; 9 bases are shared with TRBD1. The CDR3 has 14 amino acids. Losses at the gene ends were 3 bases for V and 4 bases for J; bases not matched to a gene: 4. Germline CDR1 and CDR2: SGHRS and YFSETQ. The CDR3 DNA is TGCGCCAGCAGCTCCTCGGGACAGGGCTATGGCTACACCTTC. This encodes CASSSSGQGYGYTF.

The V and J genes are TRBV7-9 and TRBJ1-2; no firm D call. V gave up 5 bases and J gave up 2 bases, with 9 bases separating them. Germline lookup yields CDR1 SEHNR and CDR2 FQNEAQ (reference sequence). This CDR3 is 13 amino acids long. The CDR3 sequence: CASSEGSNYGYTF. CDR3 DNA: TGTGCCAGCAGCGAAGGATCCAACTATGGCTACACCTTC.

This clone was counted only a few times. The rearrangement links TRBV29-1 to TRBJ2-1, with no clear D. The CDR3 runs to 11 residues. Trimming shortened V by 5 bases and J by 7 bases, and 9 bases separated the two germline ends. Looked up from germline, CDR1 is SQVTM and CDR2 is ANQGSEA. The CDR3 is CSVTRLNEQFF. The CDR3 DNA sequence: TGCAGCGTTACTCGACTGAATGAGCAGTTCTTC.

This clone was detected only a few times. The CDR3 DNA follows: TGTGCCAGCAGCTCACGACAGGGGAGGGAGGGCTACACCTTC. Encoded protein: CASSSRQGREGYTF. This rearrangement joins TRBV7-2 to TRBJ1-2; 8 bases are a match to TRBD1. Germline V CDR1 and CDR2: SGHTA, FQGNSA. This CDR3 is built from 14 residues. V lost 4 bases and J lost 8; bases outside the gene matches: 9.

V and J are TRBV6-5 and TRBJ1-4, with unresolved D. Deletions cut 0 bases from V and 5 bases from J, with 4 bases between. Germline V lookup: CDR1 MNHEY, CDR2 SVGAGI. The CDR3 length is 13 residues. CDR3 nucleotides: TGTGCCAGCAGTTACTCCCCAAATGAAAAACTGTTTTTT. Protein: CASSYSPNEKLFF.

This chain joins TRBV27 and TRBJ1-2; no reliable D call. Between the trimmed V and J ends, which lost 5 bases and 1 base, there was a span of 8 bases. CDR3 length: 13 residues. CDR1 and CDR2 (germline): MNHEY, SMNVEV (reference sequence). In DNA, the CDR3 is TGTGCCAGCAGTGCCCTGAATAACTATGGCTACACCTTC. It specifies CASSALNNYGYTF.

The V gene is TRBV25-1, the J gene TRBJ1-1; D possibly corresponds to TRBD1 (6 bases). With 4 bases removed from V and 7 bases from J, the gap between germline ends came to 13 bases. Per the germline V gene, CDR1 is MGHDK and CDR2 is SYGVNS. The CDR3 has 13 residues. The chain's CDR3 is CASSVLGGGEAFF. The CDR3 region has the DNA TGTGCCAGCAGTGTACTAGGGGGTGGTGAAGCTTTCTTT.

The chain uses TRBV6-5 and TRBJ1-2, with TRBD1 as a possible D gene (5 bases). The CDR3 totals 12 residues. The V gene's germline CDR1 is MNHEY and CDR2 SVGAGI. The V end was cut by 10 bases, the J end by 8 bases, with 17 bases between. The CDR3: CATLTGPRGYTF. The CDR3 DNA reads TGTGCCACCCTCACGGGGCCGAGGGGCTACACCTTC.

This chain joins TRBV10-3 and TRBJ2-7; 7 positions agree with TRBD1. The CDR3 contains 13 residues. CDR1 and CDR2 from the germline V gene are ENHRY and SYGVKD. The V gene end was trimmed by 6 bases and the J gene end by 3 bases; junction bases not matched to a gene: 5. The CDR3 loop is CAIREQGSYEQYF. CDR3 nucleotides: TGTGCCATCAGGGAACAGGGGAGCTACGAGCAGTACTTC.

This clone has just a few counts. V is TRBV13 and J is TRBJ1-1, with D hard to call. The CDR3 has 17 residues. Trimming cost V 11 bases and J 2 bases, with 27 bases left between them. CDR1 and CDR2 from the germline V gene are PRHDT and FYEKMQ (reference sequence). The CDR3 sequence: CASAGGSELRINTEAFF. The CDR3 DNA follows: TGTGCCTCCGCGGGTGGGTCGGAACTTAGAATAAACACTGAAGCTTTCTTT.

CDR3: CSVLVASGANVLTF. The CDR3 DNA reads TGCAGCGTTTTGGTGGCCTCTGGGGCCAACGTCCTGACTTTC. The chain joins TRBV29-1 to TRBJ2-6; D unresolved. Germline lookup yields CDR1 SQVTM and CDR2 ANQGSEA. Trimming left V 5 bases short and J 0 bases short, with 8 bases between. The CDR3 is 14 amino acids.

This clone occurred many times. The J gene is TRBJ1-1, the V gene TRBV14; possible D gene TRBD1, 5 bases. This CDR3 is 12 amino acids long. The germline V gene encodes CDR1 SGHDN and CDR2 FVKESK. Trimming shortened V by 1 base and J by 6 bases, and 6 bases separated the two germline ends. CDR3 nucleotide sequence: TGTGCCAGCAGCCAAGGGGGGGCTGAAGCTTTCTTT. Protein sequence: CASSQGGAEAFF.

As DNA, the CDR3 is TGCGCCAGCAGCTTCCGGCTAGCGGGGACGAACACCGGGGAGCTGTTTTTT. This translates into CASSFRLAGTNTGELFF. The genes are TRBV5-1 and TRBJ2-2; 9 bases are a match to TRBD2. The CDR3 totals 17 residues. With V trimmed by 2 bases and J by 0 bases, 5 bases remained unmatched. Germline V lookup: CDR1 SGHRS, CDR2 YFSETQ.

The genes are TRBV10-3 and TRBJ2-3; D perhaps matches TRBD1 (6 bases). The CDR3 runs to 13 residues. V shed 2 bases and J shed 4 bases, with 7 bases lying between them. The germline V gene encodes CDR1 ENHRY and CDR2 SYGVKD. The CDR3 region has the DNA TGTGCCATCAGTGAGCGACAGGCAGATACGCAGTATTTT. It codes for CAISERQADTQYF.